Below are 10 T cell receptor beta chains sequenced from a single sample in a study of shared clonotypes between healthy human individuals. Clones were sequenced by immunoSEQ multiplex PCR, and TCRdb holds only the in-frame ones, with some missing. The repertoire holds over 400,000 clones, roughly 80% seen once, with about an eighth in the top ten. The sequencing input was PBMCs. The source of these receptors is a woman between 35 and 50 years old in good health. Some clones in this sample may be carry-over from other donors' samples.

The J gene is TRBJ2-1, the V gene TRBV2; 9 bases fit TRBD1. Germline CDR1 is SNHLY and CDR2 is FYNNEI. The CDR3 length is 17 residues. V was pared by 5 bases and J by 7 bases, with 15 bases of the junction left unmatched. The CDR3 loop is CASSSHGPGQGGNEQFF. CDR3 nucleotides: TGTGCCAGCAGTTCCCACGGCCCGGGACAGGGAGGTAATGAGCAGTTCTTC.

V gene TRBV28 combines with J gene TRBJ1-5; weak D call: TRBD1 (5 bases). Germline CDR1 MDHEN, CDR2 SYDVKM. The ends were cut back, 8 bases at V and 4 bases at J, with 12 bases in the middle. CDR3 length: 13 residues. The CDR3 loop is CASVDSANQPQHF. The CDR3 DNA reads TGTGCCAGCGTCGACAGTGCAAATCAGCCCCAGCATTTT.

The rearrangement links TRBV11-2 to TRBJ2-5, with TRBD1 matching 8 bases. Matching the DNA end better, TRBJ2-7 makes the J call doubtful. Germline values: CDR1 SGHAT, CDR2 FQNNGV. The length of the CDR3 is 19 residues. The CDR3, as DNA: TGTGCCAGCAGCTTAGCGGTGAGAACAGGGGGACTGGGGTCCTACGAGCAGTACTTC. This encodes CASSLAVRTGGLGSYEQYF.

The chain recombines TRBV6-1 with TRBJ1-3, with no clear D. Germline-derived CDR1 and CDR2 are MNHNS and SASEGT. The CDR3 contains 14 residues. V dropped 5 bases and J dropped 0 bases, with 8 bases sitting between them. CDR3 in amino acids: CASSRGSSGNTIYF. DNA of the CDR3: TGTGCCAGCAGTCGTGGCAGCTCTGGAAACACCATATATTTT.

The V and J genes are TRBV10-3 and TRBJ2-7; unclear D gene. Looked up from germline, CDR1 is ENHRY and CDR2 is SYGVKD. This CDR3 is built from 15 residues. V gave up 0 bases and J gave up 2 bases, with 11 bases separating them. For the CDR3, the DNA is TGTGCCATCAGTGAGTCGACTCTTAGGCCCTACGAGCAGTACTTC. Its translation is CAISESTLRPYEQYF.

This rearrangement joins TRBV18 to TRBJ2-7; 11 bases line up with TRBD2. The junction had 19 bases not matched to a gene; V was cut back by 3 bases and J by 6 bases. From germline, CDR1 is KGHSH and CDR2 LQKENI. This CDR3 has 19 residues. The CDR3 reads CASSPFLTSGKSRSGEQYF. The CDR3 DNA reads TGTGCCAGCTCACCTTTCCTGACTAGCGGGAAGAGCCGTTCGGGCGAGCAGTACTTC.

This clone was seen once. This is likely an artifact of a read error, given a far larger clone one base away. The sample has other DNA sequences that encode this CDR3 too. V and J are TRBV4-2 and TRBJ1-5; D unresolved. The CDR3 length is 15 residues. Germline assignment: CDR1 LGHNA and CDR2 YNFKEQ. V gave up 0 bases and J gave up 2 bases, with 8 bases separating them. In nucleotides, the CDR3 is TGTGCCAGCAGCCAAGAATTTTGGGGCAATCAGCCCCAGCATTTT. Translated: CASSQEFWGNQPQHF.

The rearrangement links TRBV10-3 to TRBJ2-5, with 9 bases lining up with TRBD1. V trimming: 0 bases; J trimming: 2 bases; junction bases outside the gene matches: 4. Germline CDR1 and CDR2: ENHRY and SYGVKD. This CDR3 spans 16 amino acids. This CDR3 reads CAISESRGTGQETQYF. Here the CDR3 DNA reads TGTGCCATCAGTGAGTCGAGAGGGACAGGGCAAGAGACCCAGTACTTC.

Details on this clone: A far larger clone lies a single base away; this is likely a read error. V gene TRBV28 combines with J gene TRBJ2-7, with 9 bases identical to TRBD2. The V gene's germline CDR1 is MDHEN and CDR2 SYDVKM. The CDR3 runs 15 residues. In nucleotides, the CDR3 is TGTGCCAGCACCATAGCGGGAGTTGGATCCTACGAGAAGTACTTC. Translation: CASTIAGVGSYEKYF.

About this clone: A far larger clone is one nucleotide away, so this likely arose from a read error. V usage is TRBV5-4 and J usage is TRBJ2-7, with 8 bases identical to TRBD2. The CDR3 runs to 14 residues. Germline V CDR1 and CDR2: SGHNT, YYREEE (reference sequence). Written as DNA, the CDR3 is TGTGCCAGCAGCTCCGGGACTAGGGCCTACGAGCAGCACTTC. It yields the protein CASSSGTRAYEQHF.